This T cell receptor beta chain was profiled in a study of graft-versus-host responses after intestinal transplantation. Study information: Each recipient received anti-thymocyte globulin induction, then tacrolimus and steroids for approximately three years. Study results and caveats: Peak circulating GvH clone levels were associated with early post-transplant HvG declines.

The V end lost 2 bases, the J end lost 0 bases, and 5 bases lay between the germline ends. CDR1 is MGHRA and CDR2 is YSYEKL in the germline V gene. The CDR3 covers 14 residues. Assay: immunoSEQ multiplex PCR; the TCRdb copy retains only in-frame clones and omits some. There are around 19,000 clones in the sample; roughly 40% occur only once, and about 0.95% lies in the top ten. Plated together were around 200,000 CFSE-labeled responder cells and around 200,000 irradiated, violet-dye-labeled stimulator cells. Post-reaction sorting isolated proliferating CFSE-low CD3+CD4+ and CD3+CD8+ responders. V gene TRBV4-1 combines with J gene TRBJ1-3; no reliable D call. The clonotype originates from a human patient who received an intestinal transplant. Sequenced here: alloreactive CD4+ T cells from a mixed lymphocyte reaction culture, sampled before intestinal transplant. The subset is: CFSE-low proliferating T cells sorted from roughly six-day pre-transplant mixed lymphocyte reaction (GvH or HvG direction). The CDR3 sequence: CASSQQYSGNTIYF. CDR3 sequence (DNA): TGCGCCAGCAGCCAACAGTACTCTGGAAACACCATATATTTT.